The clone carrying this T cell receptor (beta chain) was recorded many times. The TCR beta CDR3 regions underwent amplification using RNA transcripts as the source. The HTBI primer set served for first-round RT-PCR of the TCR CDR3. Using its own MiXCR run on the multiplex PCR reads, TCRdb lists one record per CDR3 protein. The table lists 300,000 to 400,000 distinct CDR3 sequences, roughly an eighth of them singletons. The data originate from a study of T cells in Graves' hyperthyroidism and ophthalmopathy. The V and J ends lost 6 bases and 7 bases, in that order; junction bases with no gene match: 12. This CDR3 comprises 15 residues. Germline V gives CDR1 DFQATT, CDR2 SNEGSKA (reference sequence).

The sequence was collected from a woman between 18 and 30 years old with Graves' hyperthyroidism. Sequencing was performed on blood. The chain uses TRBV20-1 and TRBJ2-1, with 10 bases fitting TRBD2. In DNA form, the CDR3 reads TGCAGTGCACCGACCGGGACTAGCGTAGAGAATGAGCAGTTCTTC. Protein product: CSAPTGTSVENEQFF.